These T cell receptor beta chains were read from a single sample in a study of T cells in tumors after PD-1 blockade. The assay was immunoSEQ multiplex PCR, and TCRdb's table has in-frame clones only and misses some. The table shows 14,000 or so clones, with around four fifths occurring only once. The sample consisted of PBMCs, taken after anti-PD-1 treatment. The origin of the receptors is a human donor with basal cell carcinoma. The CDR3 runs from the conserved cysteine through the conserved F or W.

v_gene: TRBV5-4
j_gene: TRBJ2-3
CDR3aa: CASSFSGLPTDTQYF

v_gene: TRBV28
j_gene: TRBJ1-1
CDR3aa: CASSATGEAFF

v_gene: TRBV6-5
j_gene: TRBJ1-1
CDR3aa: CASSQQLLNTEAFF

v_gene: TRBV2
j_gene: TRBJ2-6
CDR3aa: CASSDPPRLGANVLTF

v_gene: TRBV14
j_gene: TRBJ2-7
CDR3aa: CASSNRPSRYEQYF

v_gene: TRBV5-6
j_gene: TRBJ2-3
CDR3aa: CASRPGLAGGHTQYF

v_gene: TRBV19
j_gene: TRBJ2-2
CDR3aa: CASSLGLYGELFF

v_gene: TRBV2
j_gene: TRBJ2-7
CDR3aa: CASSAQETILRLEQYF

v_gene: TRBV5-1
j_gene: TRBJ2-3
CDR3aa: CASSLEVAGGTDTQYF

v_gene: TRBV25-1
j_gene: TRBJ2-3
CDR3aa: CASSEGGTDTQYF

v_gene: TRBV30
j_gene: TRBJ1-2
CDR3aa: CAWSRGGDYGYTF

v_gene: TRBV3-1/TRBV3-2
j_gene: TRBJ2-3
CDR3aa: CASSHGLGVTQYF

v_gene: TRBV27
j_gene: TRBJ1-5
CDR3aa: CASSQSWGQPQHF

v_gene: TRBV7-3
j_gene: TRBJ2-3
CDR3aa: CASSRLERSLSTDTQYF

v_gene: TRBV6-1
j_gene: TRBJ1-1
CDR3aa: CASQDRGLTEAFF

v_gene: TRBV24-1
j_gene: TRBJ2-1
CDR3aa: CATSDLFLGGDEQFF

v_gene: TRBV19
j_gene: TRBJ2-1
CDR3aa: CASKGLAPSYNEQFF

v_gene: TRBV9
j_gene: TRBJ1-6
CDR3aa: CASSGGSSYNSPLHF

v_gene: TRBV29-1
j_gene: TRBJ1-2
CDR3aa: CSVDTGASGYTF

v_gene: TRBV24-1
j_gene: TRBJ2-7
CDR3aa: CATSPGTGTYEQYF

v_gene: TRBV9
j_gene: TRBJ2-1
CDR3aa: CASSVAGVTYNEQFF

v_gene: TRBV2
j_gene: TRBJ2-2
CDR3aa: CASRSGTSNTGELFF

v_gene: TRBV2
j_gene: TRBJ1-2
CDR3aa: CASSDRDYGYTF

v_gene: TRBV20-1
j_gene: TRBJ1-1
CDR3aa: CSGSRNTEAFF

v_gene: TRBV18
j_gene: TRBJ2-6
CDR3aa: CASSLGGSGANVLTF

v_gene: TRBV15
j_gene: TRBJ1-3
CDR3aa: CATSRVGGSGNTIYF

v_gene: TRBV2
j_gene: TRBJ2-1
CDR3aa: CASRRLAAAVNEQFF

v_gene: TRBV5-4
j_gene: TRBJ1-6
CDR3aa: CASSHGGSIWDSPLHF

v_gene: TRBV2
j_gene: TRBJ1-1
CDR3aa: CASSTWQNTEAFF

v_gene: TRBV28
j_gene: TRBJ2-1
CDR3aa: CASSLIGTSYEQFF

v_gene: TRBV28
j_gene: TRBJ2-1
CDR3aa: CASSLAAASSNEQFF

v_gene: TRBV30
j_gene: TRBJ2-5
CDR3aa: CAWSTGRETQYF

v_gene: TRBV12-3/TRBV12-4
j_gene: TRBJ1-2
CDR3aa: CASRAGQGGYTF

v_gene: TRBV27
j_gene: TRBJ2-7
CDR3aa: CASSLSAGLSYEQYF

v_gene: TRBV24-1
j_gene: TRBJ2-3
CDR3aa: CATSPEGITDTQYF

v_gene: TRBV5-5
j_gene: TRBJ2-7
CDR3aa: CASSLALWGKDYEQYF

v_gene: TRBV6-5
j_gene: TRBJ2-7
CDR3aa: CASVRDRGDYEQYF

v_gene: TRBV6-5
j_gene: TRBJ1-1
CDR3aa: CASLPRQVPNTEAFF

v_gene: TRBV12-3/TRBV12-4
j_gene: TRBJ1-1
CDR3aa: CASSFLKRTEAFF

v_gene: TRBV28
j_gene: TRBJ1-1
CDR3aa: CASSLEIGVTNTEAFF

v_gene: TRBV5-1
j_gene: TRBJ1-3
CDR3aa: CASSLDSGNTIYF

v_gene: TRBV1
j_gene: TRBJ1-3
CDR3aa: CTSSQDQDRDGNTIYF

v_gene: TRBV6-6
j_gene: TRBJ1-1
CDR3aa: CASSSQGARNTEAFF

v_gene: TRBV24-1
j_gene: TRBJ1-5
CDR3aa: CAAQQGFNQPQHF

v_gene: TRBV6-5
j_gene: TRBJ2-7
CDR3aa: CASSYSIARSNEQYF